A selection of T cell receptor beta chains follows, all from one sample in a study of blood T cell repertoires in COVID-19. TCRdb's table, derived via immunoSEQ multiplex PCR, lists solely in-frame clones and lacks some. Of 150,000 or so clones listed, around 80% were seen once; the top ten hold about 6.8%. The sequenced sample consisted of peripheral blood. Receptors were obtained from a woman between 45 and 60 years old in a cohort sampled during active or convalescent COVID-19. Both conserved end residues are part of each CDR3. The D gene is left open where the match is weak. Only part of the rows carry a size: once, few, many, or a class if the clone is expanded.

j_gene: TRBJ1-6; abundance: -; v_gene: TRBV30; d_gene: -; CDR3nt: TGTGCCTGGAGTGTTTCGGAGGGGTATAATTCACCCCTCCACTTT; CDR3aa: CAWSVSEGYNSPLHF
j_gene: TRBJ1-3; abundance: -; v_gene: TRBV2; d_gene: -; CDR3nt: TGTGCCAGCACAGGGCTTCCCTCTGGAAACACCATATATTTT; CDR3aa: CASTGLPSGNTIYF
j_gene: TRBJ2-3; abundance: -; v_gene: TRBV27; d_gene: -; CDR3nt: TGTGCCAGCAGTTTCTTGGCGGCCCGCACTCTGAATACGCAGTATTTT; CDR3aa: CASSFLAARTLNTQYF
j_gene: TRBJ2-7; abundance: -; v_gene: TRBV27; d_gene: -; CDR3nt: TGTGCCAGCAGAACCCAGTGGGGGGATCCCTACGAGCAGTACTTC; CDR3aa: CASRTQWGDPYEQYF
j_gene: TRBJ2-3; abundance: -; v_gene: TRBV6-2/TRBV6-3; d_gene: -; CDR3nt: TGTGCCAGCAGTTATGCGCAGGGGAGCACAGATACGCAGTATTTT; CDR3aa: CASSYAQGSTDTQYF
j_gene: TRBJ1-6; abundance: -; v_gene: TRBV3-1/TRBV3-2; d_gene: TRBD1; CDR3nt: TGTGCCAGCAGCCACCAGGGGGCGCTGGCTTCACCCCTCCACTTT; CDR3aa: CASSHQGALASPLHF
j_gene: TRBJ2-7; abundance: -; v_gene: TRBV24-1; d_gene: TRBD1; CDR3nt: TGTGCCACCAGGTCCCCGGGACAGGGGTCCTACGAGCAGTACTTC; CDR3aa: CATRSPGQGSYEQYF
j_gene: TRBJ2-7; abundance: -; v_gene: TRBV7-2; d_gene: TRBD2; CDR3nt: TGTGCCAGCAGCTTATGGGAGGGGTCCTACGAGCAGTACTTC; CDR3aa: CASSLWEGSYEQYF
j_gene: TRBJ1-3; abundance: -; v_gene: TRBV18; d_gene: TRBD1; CDR3nt: TGTGCCAGCTCACCACAAACAGGGGGTTCTTCTGGAAACACCATATATTTT; CDR3aa: CASSPQTGGSSGNTIYF
j_gene: TRBJ1-3; abundance: -; v_gene: TRBV9; d_gene: TRBD1; CDR3nt: TGTGCCAGCAGCGTAGGGACAGGGGACTCTGGAAACACCATATATTTT; CDR3aa: CASSVGTGDSGNTIYF
j_gene: TRBJ2-3; abundance: -; v_gene: TRBV5-6; d_gene: -; CDR3nt: TGTGCCAGCAGTTTTCCGGGACTTAGCACAGATACGCAGTATTTT; CDR3aa: CASSFPGLSTDTQYF
j_gene: TRBJ1-2; abundance: -; v_gene: TRBV29-1; d_gene: TRBD1; CDR3nt: TGCAGCGCAAGACAGGGTAAAGACCAATTTAACTATGGCTACACCTTC; CDR3aa: CSARQGKDQFNYGYTF
j_gene: TRBJ1-1; abundance: once; v_gene: TRBV18; d_gene: -; CDR3nt: TGTGCCAGCTCACCCCGAGAGTTGAGAGCTTTCTTT; CDR3aa: CASSPRELRAFF
j_gene: TRBJ2-3; abundance: -; v_gene: TRBV15; d_gene: -; CDR3nt: TGTGCCACCAGCAGAGATTCCTACCCTAGCACAGATACGCAGTATTTT; CDR3aa: CATSRDSYPSTDTQYF
j_gene: TRBJ1-2; abundance: -; v_gene: TRBV10-3; d_gene: -; CDR3nt: TGTGCCATCAGTGAGCAGGGAAACTATGGCTACACCTTC; CDR3aa: CAISEQGNYGYTF
j_gene: TRBJ1-6; abundance: -; v_gene: TRBV6-5; d_gene: TRBD1; CDR3nt: TGTGCCAGCAGTTACTCGATTCGACAGGGCTGGTCACCCCTCCACTTT; CDR3aa: CASSYSIRQGWSPLHF
j_gene: TRBJ1-6; abundance: -; v_gene: TRBV30; d_gene: -; CDR3nt: TGTGCCTGGACCTCACAGGGTTTCTCACCCCTCCACTTT; CDR3aa: CAWTSQGFSPLHF
j_gene: TRBJ1-2; abundance: -; v_gene: TRBV12-3/TRBV12-4; d_gene: TRBD1; CDR3nt: TGTGCCAGCAGGAAACAGGGGGCATATGGCTACACCTTC; CDR3aa: CASRKQGAYGYTF